This T cell receptor (beta chain) was sequenced for a study of identical twins. Study-wide points: Within monozygotic twins, out-of-frame TCR alpha sharing was underestimated by the models.

Template switching added a universal primer site; cDNA carried unique molecular identifiers. MiXCR, applied by TCRdb to the 5' RACE reads, yields one record per CDR3 protein. Among approximately 630,000 distinct CDR3 sequences listed, under 8.5% were seen once. Germline CDR1 is SGHVS and CDR2 is FQNEAQ. There are 14 residues in the CDR3. The ends were cut back, 0 bases at V and 8 bases at J, with 8 bases in the middle. This clonotype turned up a few times. The antigen is not known. These data also formed part of another study, on yellow fever vaccine responses in identical twins.

This sequence was found in a young woman in good health. The chain links TRBV7-8 to TRBJ1-6; D not certain. Sequences were obtained from PBMCs. CDR3 in DNA: TGTGCCAGCAGCTTAGCGTCAAGGGATTCACCCCTCCACTTT. As protein: CASSLASRDSPLHF.